The entry that follows covers one T cell receptor (beta chain) sequence. In the study's own analysis: Amplification with reference gene primers provided the estimates of nucleated cell counts. Method: immunoSEQ multiplex PCR; TCRdb's copy keeps in-frame clones and lacks some. The DNA gave D and trimming, while V, J and clone size come from that table. The table includes about 70,000 clones, more than 75% detected once. The germline CDR1 and CDR2 sequences are KGHSH and LQKENI. This CDR3 contains 17 residues. V dropped 3 bases and J dropped 1; count of bases not matched to a gene: 6. This record belongs to a study of blood T cell repertoires in COVID-19. Study information: Samples came from the United States, Italy and Spain, spanning acute and convalescent COVID-19.

The sequenced material came from peripheral blood. The sequence was obtained from a woman in her 70s with acute or convalescent COVID-19. The chain employs TRBV18 and TRBJ2-6, with 7 bases fitting TRBD1. In DNA form, the CDR3 reads TGTGCCAGCTCACCTCGGACAGGCGGGTCTGGGGCCAACGTCCTGACTTTC. Residues: CASSPRTGGSGANVLTF.